The text below deals with one TCR beta chain. Its specificity is not known. This entry is derived from a study of cytomegalovirus exposure and HLA in healthy donors. Looking at the study overall: There were 65 million to 85 million unique TCRs (from HLA-typed donors) in an early data release. There were 300 to 400 genotyped donors. Of these, 81% fell in the genetic ancestry cluster associated with self-reported Caucasian donors.

Study-level points and caveats: Per published reports, the classifier diagnosed cytomegalovirus status with high specificity and sensitivity. Listed as cytomegalovirus-associated were 150 to 200 TCR beta chains.

The PCR used 60 Vbeta and 13 Jbeta primers. Sequencing was performed with immunoSEQ multiplex PCR; in TCRdb, only in-frame clones are kept and a portion is missing. The table has more than 150,000 clones, about four fifths seen once. The source of this sequence is a man aged 35 to 55 in good health and CMV-seronegative. Source material: PBMCs.

The CDR3 loop is CAWSGGDSGPEKLFF. The CDR3, as DNA: TGTGCCTGGAGTGGAGGGGACAGCGGGCCCGAAAAACTGTTTTTT. V gene TRBV30 combines with J gene TRBJ1-4; 7 bases fit TRBD1. Germline CDR1 is GTSNPN and CDR2 is SVGIG (reference sequence). V shed 1 base, J shed 8 bases, and the junction held 10 bases outside the gene matches. There are 15 residues in the CDR3.